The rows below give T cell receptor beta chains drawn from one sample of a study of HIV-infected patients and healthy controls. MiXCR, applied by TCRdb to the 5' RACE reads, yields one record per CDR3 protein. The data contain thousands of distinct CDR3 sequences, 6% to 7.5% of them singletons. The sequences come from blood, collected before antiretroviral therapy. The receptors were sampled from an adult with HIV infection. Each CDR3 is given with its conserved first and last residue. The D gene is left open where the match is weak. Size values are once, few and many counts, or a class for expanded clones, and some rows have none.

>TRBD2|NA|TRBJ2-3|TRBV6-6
TGTGCCAGCAGCCGACTAGCGGGGGGGCGCGGTAGCACAGATACGCAGTATTTT
CASSRLAGGRGSTDTQYF
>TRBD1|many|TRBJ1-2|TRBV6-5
TGTGCCAGCAGTTACACGGGACAGGGGGGCTACACCTTC
CASSYTGQGGYTF
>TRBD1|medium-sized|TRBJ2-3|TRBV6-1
TGTGCCAGCAGTGGACAGGGAAGCACAGATACGCAGTATTTT
CASSGQGSTDTQYF
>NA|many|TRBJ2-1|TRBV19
TGTGCCAGTAGTATAGCCGGGACCTCCGAGCAGTTCTTC
CASSIAGTSEQFF
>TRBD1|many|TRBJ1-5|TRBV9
TGTGCCAGCGGCTCAGGGGGTCTGGGTCAGCCCCAGCATTTT
CASGSGGLGQPQHF
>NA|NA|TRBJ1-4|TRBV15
TGTGCCAGCAGAGATTTTAGACGTGGAATGGCTAATGAAAAACTGTTTTTT
CASRDFRRGMANEKLFF
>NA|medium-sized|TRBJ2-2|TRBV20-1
TGCAGTGCTAGAGCAGTTAGCGGCGCGAACACCGGGGAGCTGTTTTTT
CSARAVSGANTGELFF
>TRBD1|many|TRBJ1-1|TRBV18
TGTGCCAGCTCACCAGAAGGACAGGGGGTCGGAGCTTTCTTT
CASSPEGQGVGAFF
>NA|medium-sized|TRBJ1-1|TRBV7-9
TGTGCCAGCAGCGACAAAGATCTTGAAGCTTTCTTT
CASSDKDLEAFF
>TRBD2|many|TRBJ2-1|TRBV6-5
TGTGCCAGCAGCCTAAGACTAGCGGGGGGCCTCAATGAGCAGTTCTTC
CASSLRLAGGLNEQFF
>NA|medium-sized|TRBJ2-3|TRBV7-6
TGTGCCAGCAGCTTAGAGTGGGGGCCTAGCACAGATACGCAGTATTTT
CASSLEWGPSTDTQYF
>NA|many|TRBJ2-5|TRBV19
TGTGCCAGTAGTATTGGGGGAACTAGAGAGACCCAGTACTTC
CASSIGGTRETQYF
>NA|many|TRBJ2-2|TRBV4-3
TGCGCCAGCAGCCAAGATTGGACCAAGGGGCCCGGGGAGCTGTTTTTT
CASSQDWTKGPGELFF
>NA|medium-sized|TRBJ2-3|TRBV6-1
TGTGCCAGCAGCCCACCGTGGTTGGGAGCAGATACGCAGTATTTT
CASSPPWLGADTQYF
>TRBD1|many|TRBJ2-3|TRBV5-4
TGTGCCAGCAGCTTGAGGGACAGTAGCACAGATACGCAGTATTTT
CASSLRDSSTDTQYF
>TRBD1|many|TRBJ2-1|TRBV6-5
TGTGCCAGCAGTACGACAGGGAATGAGCAGTTCTTC
CASSTTGNEQFF
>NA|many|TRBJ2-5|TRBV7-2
TGTGCCAGCAGTGGGAGCAGGGAAGGATGGGAGACCCAGTACTTC
CASSGSREGWETQYF
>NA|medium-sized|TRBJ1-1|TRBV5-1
TGCGCCAGCACCTATTTAGGGACGGCCGGGGACACTGAAGCTTTCTTT
CASTYLGTAGDTEAFF
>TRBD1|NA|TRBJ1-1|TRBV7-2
TGTGCCAGCAGAGACAGGGAAACTGAAGCTTTCTTT
CASRDRETEAFF
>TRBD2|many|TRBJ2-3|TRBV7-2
TGTGCCAGCAGCCGGCGGACTAGCGGGGGGGCAGATACGCAGTATTTT
CASSRRTSGGADTQYF
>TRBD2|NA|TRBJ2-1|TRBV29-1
TGCAGCGTTGACGGGGCTAGCGGGGGGGCCGTGGGTGATGAGCAGTTCTTC
CSVDGASGGAVGDEQFF
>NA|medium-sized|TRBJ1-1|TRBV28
TGTGCCAGCAGTTTACCCCAAGTTCCCACTGAAGCTTTCTTT
CASSLPQVPTEAFF
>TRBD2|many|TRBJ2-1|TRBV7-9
TGTGCCAGCAGATCGGGACTAGCGGGTTCCTACAATGAGCAGTTCTTC
CASRSGLAGSYNEQFF
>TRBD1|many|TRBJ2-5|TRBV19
TGTGCCAGTAGCACTGAAGGGACAGGGTCAATTCAAGAGACCCAGTACTTC
CASSTEGTGSIQETQYF
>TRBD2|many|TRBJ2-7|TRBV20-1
TGCAGTGCTAGCCCAGGGAGGGTCAGCTCCTACGAGCAGTACTTC
CSASPGRVSSYEQYF
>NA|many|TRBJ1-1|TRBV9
TGTGCCAGCAGCGTAGTTGGGGGTAGCACTGAAGCTTTCTTT
CASSVVGGSTEAFF
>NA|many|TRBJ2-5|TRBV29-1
TGCAGCGTTGACGGACAGCCGACCCAGTACTTC
CSVDGQPTQYF
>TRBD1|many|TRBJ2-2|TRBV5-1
TGCGCCAGCAGCTTGGGACAGGGGAGCGCCGGGGAGCTGTTTTTT
CASSLGQGSAGELFF
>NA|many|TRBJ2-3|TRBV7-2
TGTGCCAGCAGCTTTCAGCGGAGCACAGATACGCAGTATTTT
CASSFQRSTDTQYF
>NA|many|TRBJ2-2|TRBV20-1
TGCAGTGCTAGAGAAAACACCGGGGAGCTGTTTTTT
CSARENTGELFF
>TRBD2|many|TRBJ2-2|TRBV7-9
TGTGCCAGCAGCTCCCCGGCTAGCGGGGGTTCCGGGGAGCTGTTTTTT
CASSSPASGGSGELFF
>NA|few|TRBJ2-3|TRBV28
TGTGCCAGCACCCTGGGCCCCGTTTCAGATACGCAGTATTTT
CASTLGPVSDTQYF
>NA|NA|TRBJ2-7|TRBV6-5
TGTGCCAGCCCTACAGGGAACTACGAGCAGTACTTC
CASPTGNYEQYF
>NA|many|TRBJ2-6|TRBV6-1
TGTGCCAGCAGTGGGGTTAGAGGGGGGTTCTCTGGGGCCAACGTCCTGACTTTC
CASSGVRGGFSGANVLTF
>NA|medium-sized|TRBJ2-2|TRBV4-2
TGTGCCAGCAGCCCAAATACCGGCGCGGCGGTCACCGGGGAGCTGTTTTTT
CASSPNTGAAVTGELFF
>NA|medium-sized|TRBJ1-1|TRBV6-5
TGTGCCAGCAGCACTAGGGAGTCGGGGACTGAAGCTTTCTTT
CASSTRESGTEAFF
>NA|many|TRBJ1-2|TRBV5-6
TGTGCCAGCAGCCCCAGGACGGGCTATGGCTACACCTTC
CASSPRTGYGYTF
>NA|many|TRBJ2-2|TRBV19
TGTGCCAGTAGTATAGACGGGGCCACCGGGGAGCTGTTTTTT
CASSIDGATGELFF
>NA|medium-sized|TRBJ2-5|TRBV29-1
TGCAGCGTTGGTCGAGGGGGCCAAGAGACCCAGTACTTC
CSVGRGGQETQYF
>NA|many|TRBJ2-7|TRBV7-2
TGTGCCAGCAGCTTATCCGGGTTTCTCTACGAGCAGTACTTC
CASSLSGFLYEQYF
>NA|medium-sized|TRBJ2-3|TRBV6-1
TGTGCCAGCAGTGAAGCGTCGACAGATACGCAGTATTTT
CASSEASTDTQYF
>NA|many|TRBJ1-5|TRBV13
TGTGCCAGCAGCTTAGGCGGGGGTGGCAATCAGCCCCAGCATTTT
CASSLGGGGNQPQHF
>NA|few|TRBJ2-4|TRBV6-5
TGTGCCAGCAGTTACTCCTTTGGGGGCGCAGCCAAAAACATTCAGTACTTC
CASSYSFGGAAKNIQYF
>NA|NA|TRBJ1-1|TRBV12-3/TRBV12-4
TGTGCCAGCAGTTTAAAGGGGCCGAACACTGAAGCTTTCTTT
CASSLKGPNTEAFF
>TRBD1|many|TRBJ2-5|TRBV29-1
TGCAGCGTTGAGATCAAGGGAAAAACAGGGGAATACATACAAGAGACCCAGTACTTC
CSVEIKGKTGEYIQETQYF
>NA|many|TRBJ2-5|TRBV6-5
TGTGCCAGCAGTTACTCGGTCTCGACTAGTATGGAGACCCAGTACTTC
CASSYSVSTSMETQYF
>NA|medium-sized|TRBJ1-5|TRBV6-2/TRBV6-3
TGTGCCAGCAGTCACAATCAGGGTAGGGATCAGCCCCAGCATTTT
CASSHNQGRDQPQHF
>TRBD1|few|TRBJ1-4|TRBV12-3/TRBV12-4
TGTGCCAGCAGTGCCCGGGGACAGGGGTTGGGGGAAAAACTGTTTTTT
CASSARGQGLGEKLFF
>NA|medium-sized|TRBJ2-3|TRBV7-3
TGTGCCAGCAGCTTAACAGCTAGCTCAGGCACAGATACGCAGTATTTT
CASSLTASSGTDTQYF
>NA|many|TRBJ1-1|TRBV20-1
TGCAGTGCTACCTTGACAGTTATGAACACTGAAGCTTTCTTT
CSATLTVMNTEAFF
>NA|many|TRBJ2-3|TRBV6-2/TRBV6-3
TGTGCCAGCAGTTACGGACTCATCGGGGCAGATACGCAGTATTTT
CASSYGLIGADTQYF
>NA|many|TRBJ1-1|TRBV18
TGTGCCAGCTCACCCCACACGGGACATCTGAACACTGAAGCTTTCTTT
CASSPHTGHLNTEAFF
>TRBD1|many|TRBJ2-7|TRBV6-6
TGTGCCAGCAGTATTTCGACAGGGTACGAGCAGTACTTC
CASSISTGYEQYF